The 7 T cell receptor beta chains listed next were all sequenced from one sample in a study of cytomegalovirus exposure and HLA in healthy donors. PCR primers comprised 60 Vbeta and 13 Jbeta primers. The repertoire was sequenced with immunoSEQ multiplex PCR; TCRdb's copy has only in-frame clones and lacks some. The table has under 150,000 clones, 60% to 85% seen once. Sequences were obtained from PBMCs. Receptor source: a man in his forties in good health and CMV-seropositive.

This clone was seen only once. The chain joins TRBV29-1 to TRBJ2-2; no clear D. Trimming took 4 bases from V and 3 from J, leaving 15 bases between them. Germline V gene data show CDR1 as SQVTM and CDR2 as ANQGSEA. The CDR3 sequence is 15 residues long. This CDR3 is CSVVFYSVDTGELFF. The CDR3 coding sequence is TGCAGCGTTGTATTTTACTCGGTGGACACCGGGGAGCTGTTTTTT.

Only one count was recorded for this clone. The J gene is TRBJ1-5, the V gene TRBV4-2; no clear D. CDR3 length: 14 residues. Deletions cut 3 bases from V and 7 bases from J, with 13 bases between. Germline-derived CDR1 and CDR2 are LGHNA and YNFKEQ. CDR3 coding DNA: TGTGCCAGCAGCCAGTTCTTGGGAGGGCAGCCCCAGCATTTT. Translated, it gives CASSQFLGGQPQHF.

This clone was counted only a few times. V is TRBV10-3 and J is TRBJ1-1; no clear D gene. CDR1 and CDR2 from the germline V gene are ENHRY and SYGVKD. V was pared by 3 bases and J by 1 base, with 6 bases between. The length of the CDR3 is 13 residues. The chain's CDR3 is CAISEQTNTEAFF. The CDR3, as DNA: TGTGCCATCAGTGAACAGACGAACACTGAAGCTTTCTTT.

This sequence joins TRBV5-1 and TRBJ2-5, with D possibly TRBD1 on 6 matching bases. The CDR3 totals 15 residues. Germline V CDR1 and CDR2: SGHRS, YFSETQ. The ends were cut back, 0 bases at V and 11 bases at J, with 20 bases in the middle. The CDR3: CASSLDRASSYGQYF. Here the CDR3 DNA reads TGCGCCAGCAGCTTGGACAGGGCGAGCTCCTACGGGCAGTACTTC. The whole variable domain, remainder taken from reference TRBV5-1 and TRBJ2-5, is KAGVTQTPRYLIKTRGQQVTLSCSPISGHRSVSWYQQTPGQGLQFLFEYFSETQRNKGNFPGRFSGRQFSNSRSEMNVSTLELGDSALYLCASSLDRASSYGQYFGPGTRLLVL.

To note about this clone: The sample has other DNA sequences that encode this CDR3 too. The chain combines TRBV7-9 with TRBJ1-4, with 8 positions matching TRBD1. The germline V gene has CDR1 SEHNR and CDR2 FQNEAQ (reference sequence). J was trimmed by 5 bases and V by 5 bases; bases with no gene match: 4. The CDR3 is 14 amino acids. This chain's CDR3 is CASSPGQGNEKLFF. CDR3 DNA sequence: TGTGCCAGCAGCCCCGGACAGGGAAATGAAAAACTGTTTTTT.

The CDR3 DNA sequence: TGTGCCTGGAGCTTGGCGGTACGCAATCAGCCCCAGCATTTT. It is translated as CAWSLAVRNQPQHF. V is TRBV30 and J is TRBJ1-5; D gene uncertain. The CDR3 consists of 14 residues. Germline V gene sequence: CDR1 GTSNPN, CDR2 SVGIG (reference sequence). V shed 3 bases and J shed 2 bases, with 11 bases lying between them.

This clone turned up a few times. The rearrangement links TRBV7-2 to TRBJ2-5; D unclear. The tail of the sequence fits TRBJ2-7 better, so the J call may be wrong. Per germline, CDR1 SGHTA and CDR2 FQGNSA. This CDR3 region has 12 residues. DNA of the CDR3: TGTGCCAGCAGCCCCAAACCCTACGAGCAGTACTTC. It translates to CASSPKPYEQYF.